This section outlines one T cell receptor (beta chain) sequence together with its context. In its sample, this clonotype was seen a few times. Its specific antigen is unknown. No base quality values were provided; no much bigger clone lies one nucleotide off. These data come from a study of CD8 T cells in ankylosing spondylitis (dated 2017 in TCRdb). For the study in its entirety: T cell receptor beta repertoires were profiled in healthy donors and ankylosing spondylitis patients so that disease-linked TCR variants could be found. The full study cohort comprised 25 ankylosing spondylitis patients and some 100 healthy donors. Samples of peripheral blood were taken, and for ankylosing spondylitis patients, synovial fluid was collected as well.

Reads for this sample came from an Illumina HiSeq 2500. TCR beta libraries were prepared by quantitative 5'-RACE with molecular barcodes. In the authors' own workflow: A new computational method based on a probabilistic model of VDJ rearrangement was used to identify disease-linked TCR variants. TCRdb redid the processing of the public reads, applying fastp at Q25 and MiXCR, and retained in-frame beta chains. Every CDR3 protein is listed once, alongside the most common genes and DNA of its rows. The V and J calls were not made by the authors but by TCRdb's processing. The sample table shows about 260,000 distinct CDR3 sequences, and approximately 20% are seen once. The top ten hold about 8% of the sample. V lost 4 bases and J lost 0 bases; the stretch between them is 10 bases long. Counted from cysteine to phenylalanine, this CDR3 has 15 amino acids. Just CDR3 DNA is preserved here, 45 bases in frame from base 1. The CDR1 and CDR2 encoded by the germline V gene are KGHDR and SFDVKD.

Findings and caveats that apply to the study as a whole: Some motif variants had previously been reported in the synovial fluid and blood of reactive arthritis patients, which suggests shared mechanisms of disease initiation. Significant enrichment of the disease-linked clones was reported in matched synovial fluid samples from ankylosing spondylitis patients. Blood from ankylosing spondylitis patients appeared to be characterized by a TCR beta motif composed of about eight highly homologous amino acid variants. A CD8+ phenotype was shown by the disease-linked clones, which were found at relatively low frequencies in peripheral blood.

This TCR came from a male donor with ankylosing spondylitis or in good health (not recorded which). Input material: blood, either unsorted or a sorted T cell fraction (not recorded which). The V gene is TRBV24-1 and the J gene is TRBJ2-3, with TRBD2 as a weak D call on 6 bases. For the CDR3, the sequence is CATSDPAGSTDTQYF. The DNA sequence reads TGTGCCACCAGTGACCCCGCGGGGAGCACAGATACGCAGTATTTT.